This T cell receptor (beta chain) is from a study of Ad26.COV2.S vaccination and SARS-CoV-2 variants. Study as a whole: Enrolled in COV1001, the donor was in the Ad26.COV2.S trial arm, which received the vaccine. Broader study findings: Placebo recipients trailed vaccine recipients in spike-specific TCR breadth.

TCRdb's copy holds only in-frame clones and misses some; the assay was immunoSEQ multiplex PCR. The table shows around 300,000 clones, with around 90% occurring only once. Treatment here: 15 to 20 received Ad26.COV2.S at low or high dose, single or two shots; about five received placebo; per-sample allocation not given. At day 63 after the first vaccine or placebo injection, samples were drawn. Wuhan-strain SARS-CoV-2 spike was expressed by the Ad26 vector that made up the vaccine. Deletions cut 2 bases from V and 8 bases from J, with 16 bases between. Germline V gives CDR1 MNHEY, CDR2 SMNVEV (reference sequence). The CDR3 totals 14 residues. As for this clone: What it recognizes is unknown.

The chain combines TRBV27 with TRBJ2-7; tentative D call: TRBD1 (5 bases). The sample was peripheral blood, taken in a trial of Ad26.COV2.S vaccine versus placebo. This receptor was taken from a person between 18 and 59 years old who received the Ad26.COV2.S COVID-19 vaccine or a placebo. CDR3 amino acids: CASSLGAGFTKQYF. DNA of the CDR3: TGTGCCAGCAGTTTAGGGGCAGGGTTTACCAAGCAGTACTTC.